Detailed here is one T cell receptor beta chain. The antigen remains unidentified. Germline and junction disagree at one end, which may indicate a read error. The data originate from a study of T cells in Graves' hyperthyroidism and ophthalmopathy. Diagnosis rested on symptoms, serum thyroxine and TRAb, thyroid ultrasound, and orbital computed tomography. Study observations and caveats: Blood samples included most of the expanded thyroid clonotypes exceeding 0.001.

Amplification yielded TCR beta CDR3 regions, with RNA transcripts as the source. The HTBI set primed first-round TCR CDR3 RT-PCR. From the multiplex PCR reads, TCRdb called clonotypes with MiXCR, one entry per CDR3 protein. The sample includes some 760,000 distinct CDR3 sequences, roughly 15% of them seen just once. The CDR3 is made up of 16 amino acids. CDR1 KGHSH and CDR2 LQKENI come from the germline V gene. Sequenced sample: blood. V usage is TRBV18 and J usage is TRBJ1-1; D is possibly TRBD1 (6 bases). This clonotype was sampled from a woman aged 18-30 years with Graves' hyperthyroidism. The DNA of the CDR3 is TGTGCCAGCTCACCACAACAGGGAAGTGTGGGCGCTGAAGCTTCCTTT. The encoded protein is CASSPQQGSVGAEASF.